The 30 T cell receptor beta chains below were found in one sample sequenced in a study of monozygotic twins with inflammatory bowel disease. TCRdb reprocessed the 5' RACE reads and stores each CDR3 protein as one record, lacking DNA. This listing includes some 83,000 distinct CDR3 sequences. The specimen sequenced was blood. These receptors were obtained from a human donor with ulcerative colitis or Crohn's disease, or a healthy co-twin of an affected twin (not recorded which).

The chain employs TRBV7-9 and TRBJ2-3. The CDR3 spans 12 residues. The germline V gene encodes CDR1 SEHNR and CDR2 FQNEAQ (reference sequence). The CDR3 loop is CASSSISDTQYF.

V usage is TRBV4-1 and J usage is TRBJ2-7; the TRBD1 assignment by TCRdb is unverifiable without DNA. This CDR3 comprises 14 residues. The germline gives CDR1 MGHRA, CDR2 YSYEKL. The CDR3 sequence: CASSQAGQTYEQYF.

The rearrangement uses TRBV3-1 and TRBJ1-1; the D gene TCRdb calls, TRBD1, cannot be checked with no DNA. CDR3 length: 14 residues. CDR1 is LGHDT, CDR2 YNNKEL, per germline (reference sequence). CDR3 in amino acids: CASSQDYVHTEAFF.

The genes are TRBV5-1 and TRBJ1-4. Germline lookup yields CDR1 SGHRS and CDR2 YFSETQ. The length of the CDR3 is 15 residues. Here the CDR3 reads CASSLGPATNEKLFF.

The chain links TRBV7-2 to TRBJ1-5. Germline V gene sequence: CDR1 SGHTA, CDR2 FQGNSA. The CDR3 has 15 residues. The CDR3: CASSLVAYRNQPQHF.

The V and J genes are TRBV3-1 and TRBJ2-4; the D gene TCRdb calls, TRBD1, cannot be checked with no DNA. CDR3 length equals 15 residues. Germline assignment: CDR1 LGHDT and CDR2 YNNKEL (reference sequence). CDR3 amino acids: CASSQAQVAKNIQYF.

The CDR3 loop reads CASSRGFTGELFF. The genes are TRBV11-1 and TRBJ2-2; no DNA is available, so the TRBD1 call from TCRdb remains unchecked. Germline CDR1 reads SGHAT; CDR2 reads FQDESV (reference sequence). This CDR3 region has 13 residues. The full variable domain, in which reference TRBV11-1 and TRBJ2-2 provide the parts outside the CDR3, is EAEVAQSPRYKITEKSQAVAFWCDPISGHATLYWYRQILGQGPELLVQFQDESVVDDSQLPKDRFSAERLKGVDSTLKIQPAELGDSAMYLCASSRGFTGELFFGEGSRLTVL.

The gene calls are TRBV28 and TRBJ2-7; the D call from TCRdb, TRBD1, cannot be confirmed without DNA. Germline values: CDR1 MDHEN, CDR2 SYDVKM. This CDR3 region has 15 residues. CDR3 amino acids: CASSSWTGGSYEQYF.

The chain links TRBV5-5 to TRBJ1-1. This CDR3 is 13 amino acids long. CDR1 is SGHKS and CDR2 is YYEKEE in the germline V gene (reference sequence). CDR3 region: CASSLDRDTEAFF. Full variable domain (missing parts from reference TRBV5-5 and TRBJ1-1): DAGVTQSPTHLIKTRGQQVTLRCSPISGHKSVSWYQQVLGQGPQFIFQYYEKEERGRGNFPDRFSARQFPNYSSELNVNALLLGDSALYLCASSLDRDTEAFFGQGTRLTVV.

This chain connects TRBV6-5 to TRBJ2-7; the TCRdb call, TRBD2, lacks DNA for checking. The CDR3 extends over 14 amino acids. CDR1 and CDR2 (germline): MNHEY, SVGAGI. The chain's CDR3 is CASSYSPSLYEQYF.

This chain links TRBV18 with TRBJ1-1; TCRdb proposes TRBD1, but this gene call is untestable without DNA. Germline V CDR1 and CDR2: KGHSH, LQKENI. This CDR3 is 15 amino acids long. CDR3 residues: CASSLGGTKNTEAFF.

The gene calls are TRBV19 and TRBJ1-1; TCRdb proposes TRBD1, but this gene call is untestable without DNA. The CDR3 is 17 amino acids. Germline lookup yields CDR1 LNHDA and CDR2 SQIVND (reference sequence). This CDR3 reads CASRHQEFRGPTTEAFF. Supplemented by reference TRBV19 and TRBJ1-1, the full variable domain reads DGGITQSPKYLFRKEGQNVTLSCEQNLNHDAMYWYRQDPGQGLRLIYYSQIVNDFQKGDIAEGYSVSREKKESFPLTVTSAQKNPTAFYLCASRHQEFRGPTTEAFFGQGTRLTVV.

The J gene is TRBJ1-3, the V gene TRBV7-2; TCRdb returns TRBD1, unconfirmable since there is no DNA. Per germline, CDR1 SGHTA and CDR2 FQGNSA. This CDR3 has 13 residues. The CDR3 region is CASSSQGGNTIYF.

J is TRBJ2-1 and V is TRBV7-2; TCRdb proposes TRBD2, but this gene call is untestable without DNA. The germline V gene encodes CDR1 SGHTA and CDR2 FQGNSA. The CDR3 is made up of 14 amino acids. CDR3 amino acids: CASSLGTGRNEQFF.

The chain recombines TRBV5-1 with TRBJ1-1; TCRdb's D gene call, TRBD1, goes unchecked for lack of DNA. Germline values: CDR1 SGHRS, CDR2 YFSETQ. The CDR3 spans 17 residues. The CDR3 protein is CASSLAGRDRGDTEAFF.

The V and J genes are TRBV3-1 and TRBJ2-6; without DNA, the TCRdb call of TRBD1 cannot be checked. This CDR3 has 16 amino acids. Germline CDR1 and CDR2: LGHDT and YNNKEL (reference sequence). The CDR3 region is CASRRMAPPGANVLTF.

The chain has TRBV10-3 and TRBJ1-1; TCRdb's D gene call, TRBD1, goes unchecked for lack of DNA. This CDR3 has 13 amino acids. Germline values: CDR1 ENHRY, CDR2 SYGVKD. This CDR3 reads CAISPGQGGEAFF.

The V and J genes are TRBV11-2 and TRBJ2-2; the D call from TCRdb, TRBD1, cannot be confirmed without DNA. CDR3 length: 14 residues. Per germline, CDR1 SGHAT and CDR2 FQNNGV. The CDR3 spells CASSLGTSTGELFF.

The chain uses TRBV18 and TRBJ1-6. Looked up from germline, CDR1 is KGHSH and CDR2 is LQKENI. The CDR3 has 15 amino acids. The CDR3 protein is CASSLPGRTYSPLHF.

The chain recombines TRBV4-2 with TRBJ1-1. The CDR3 sequence is 16 residues long. Germline CDR1 reads LGHNA; CDR2 reads YNFKEQ. The CDR3 protein is CASSQEMVLMNTEAFF.

The CDR3 loop reads CASSWAQSSYNSPLHF. The gene calls are TRBV27 and TRBJ1-6; TCRdb gives TRBD1 as the D gene, but with no DNA this cannot be confirmed. Germline V gene lookup returns CDR1 MNHEY and CDR2 SMNVEV (reference sequence). This CDR3 is built from 16 residues.

The chain uses TRBV20-1 and TRBJ1-3. CDR1 and CDR2 from the germline V gene are DFQATT and SNEGSKA (reference sequence). This CDR3 region has 14 residues. CDR3 residues: CSAPGGGAGNTIYF.

The CDR3 loop is CASKRGYEQYF. V gene TRBV6-5 combines with J gene TRBJ2-7; TCRdb's D call, TRBD1, is unchecked because there is no DNA. Germline V lookup: CDR1 MNHEY, CDR2 SVGAGI. The CDR3 has 11 amino acids.

The chain is built from TRBV6-6 and TRBJ2-7. The CDR3 extends over 14 amino acids. The germline V gene has CDR1 MNHNY and CDR2 SVGAGI (reference sequence). CDR3 in amino acids: CASSPRLSSYEQYF.

The chain recombines TRBV29-1 with TRBJ2-1; with no DNA, the TCRdb D assignment of TRBD2 cannot be verified. The CDR3 has 15 amino acids. The germline CDR1 and CDR2 sequences are SQVTM and ANQGSEA. This chain's CDR3 is CSVPTRASSYNEQFF.

The chain employs TRBV9 and TRBJ1-2; there is no DNA to check the TCRdb D call of TRBD1. CDR1 is SGDLS, CDR2 YYNGEE, per germline. The CDR3 is 14 amino acids. The CDR3 reads CASSPGTANYGYTF.

The CDR3 spells CSAPAGAFHLDGYTF. V usage is TRBV20-1 and J usage is TRBJ1-2; as DNA is missing, the TRBD1 call by TCRdb cannot be tested. This CDR3 region has 15 residues. Germline V gene lookup returns CDR1 DFQATT and CDR2 SNEGSKA (reference sequence).

V is TRBV5-1 and J is TRBJ2-5; with no DNA, the TCRdb D assignment of TRBD2 cannot be verified. The CDR3 length is 15 residues. Germline-derived CDR1 and CDR2 are SGHRS and YFSETQ. The CDR3 region is CASSQRGGGQETQYF.

The chain combines TRBV6-6 with TRBJ2-7. The CDR3 extends over 11 amino acids. CDR1 is MNHNY, CDR2 SVGAGI, per germline (reference sequence). This chain's CDR3 is CASSKTYEQYF.

This rearrangement joins TRBV7-2 to TRBJ1-3; TCRdb reports TRBD1, a call that lacks DNA to check it against. Germline V gene data show CDR1 as SGHTA and CDR2 as FQGNSA. This CDR3 has 16 amino acids. The CDR3 protein is CASSFSHGTGRNTIYF.